The 27 T cell receptor beta chains below were found in one sample sequenced in a study of T cell repertoires in cytomegalovirus infection. TCRdb recomputed calls from the reads with MiXCR, one row per CDR3 protein. The table records 750,000 to 900,000 distinct CDR3 sequences, roughly 29% of them present only once. These TCRs are of unknown antigen specificity. This sample comprised cultured CD8+ T cells from PBMCs, obtained from culture after CMV antigen stimulation. These receptors were collected from a human donor in good health (CMV status not recorded). Some clones in this sample may be carry-over from other donors' samples.

This clonotype has ten or more counts. The CDR3 reads CASSYSFGEETQYF. The CDR3 DNA is TGTGCCAGCAGTTACTCGTTCGGGGAAGAGACCCAGTACTTC. V is TRBV6-5 and J is TRBJ2-5; weak D call: TRBD2 (5 bases). Trimming took off 0 bases at V and 3 bases at J, with 8 bases between the two ends. This CDR3 is 14 amino acids long. CDR1 MNHEY and CDR2 SVGAGI come from the germline V gene.

This clonotype was seen only a few times. V and J are TRBV7-6 and TRBJ1-2, with a weak D call TRBD1 (5 bases). The V end was cut by 5 bases, the J end by 2 bases, with 12 bases between. The CDR3 loop spans 14 amino acids. The germline gives CDR1 SGHVS, CDR2 FNYEAQ. CDR3 loop: CASSEGVGNYGYTF. The CDR3 DNA follows: TGTGCCAGCAGCGAAGGGGTAGGAAACTATGGCTACACCTTC.

This clonotype was seen ten or more times. DNA of the CDR3: TGTGCCAGCAGTGAGGGACAGGGGGAGCCCTACGAGCAGTACTTC. Amino acids: CASSEGQGEPYEQYF. The V and J genes are TRBV6-1 and TRBJ2-7, with 11 bases fitting TRBD1. The length of the CDR3 is 15 residues. V gave up 3 bases and J gave up 2 bases; unmatched junction bases: 3. CDR1 and CDR2 from the germline V gene are MNHNS and SASEGT.

A note on this clonotype: One end of the junction varies from germline; a read error may be responsible. This sequence joins TRBV2 and TRBJ2-6, with 7 bases identical to TRBD1. This CDR3 comprises 15 residues. CDR1 and CDR2 (germline): SNHLY, FYNNEI. For the CDR3, the DNA is TGTGCCAACAGTGAAAGGACAGGCTGGGCCAACGTCCTGACTTTC. This translates into CANSERTGWANVLTF.

The V gene is TRBV19, the J gene TRBJ2-2; 7 bases line up with TRBD1. Germline trimming cut 2 bases from V and 4 bases from J; bases unmatched to any gene: 13. Germline assignment: CDR1 LNHDA and CDR2 SQIVND (reference sequence). The CDR3 spans 18 residues. The CDR3 spells CASSIQGRDSRFTGELFF. The CDR3 nucleotides read TGTGCCAGTAGTATACAGGGCCGGGACAGTCGTTTCACCGGGGAGCTGTTTTTT.

A few counts support this clonotype. This chain links TRBV4-1 with TRBJ2-3; a weak D match, TRBD1 (6 bases). The CDR3 sequence is 15 residues long. Germline lookup yields CDR1 MGHRA and CDR2 YSYEKL. Trimming removed 6 bases at V and 4 bases at J, with 17 bases between. CDR3 sequence (DNA): TGCGCCAGCAGGGACCAGTCAGGGGAACCAGATACGCAGTATTTT. It translates to CASRDQSGEPDTQYF.

This clonotype was observed at least ten times. This rearrangement joins TRBV7-8 to TRBJ1-4; 7 nucleotides align to TRBD1. V shed 5 bases and J 8 bases; nucleotides not matched to a gene: 11. The CDR3 extends over 15 amino acids. The germline CDR1 and CDR2 sequences are SGHVS and FQNEAQ. The CDR3 DNA is TGTGCCAGCAGCAAGGGACAGCCCCCGAGCGAAAAACTGTTTTTT. It specifies CASSKGQPPSEKLFF.

The chain uses TRBV29-1 and TRBJ1-2; 10 positions agree with TRBD1. The CDR3 covers 17 residues. The J segment lost 5 bases and the V segment lost 3 bases, leaving 15 bases of the junction unmatched. In germline, CDR1 is SQVTM, CDR2 ANQGSEA. CDR3 loop: CSVDSSTGGRCGYGYTF. CDR3 DNA: TGCAGCGTTGATAGTTCGACAGGGGGCCGCTGCGGTTATGGCTACACCTTC.

This chain uses TRBV27 with TRBJ2-3; no clear D. Trimming took 10 bases from V and 2 from J, leaving 19 bases between them. The V gene's germline CDR1 is MNHEY and CDR2 SMNVEV (reference sequence). The CDR3 loop spans 15 amino acids. CDR3 region: CATIDSGPYTDTQYF. In DNA, the CDR3 is TGTGCCACCATAGATTCGGGCCCTTACACAGATACGCAGTATTTT.

V and J are TRBV4-1 and TRBJ2-3; D gene uncertain. With 0 bases removed from V and 4 bases from J, the gap between germline ends came to 11 bases. The CDR3 spans 15 residues. Germline assignment: CDR1 MGHRA and CDR2 YSYEKL. The CDR3 region is CASSQDKWAADTQYF. CDR3 DNA: TGCGCCAGCAGCCAAGACAAATGGGCGGCAGATACGCAGTATTTT.

A note on this clonotype: A read error may produce the germline difference seen at one junction end. V gene TRBV7-6 combines with J gene TRBJ1-1, with D maybe TRBD1 (6 bases). The germline gives CDR1 SGHVS, CDR2 FNYEAQ. The CDR3 length is 17 residues. CDR3 sequence: CANSVDRFSAMNTEAFF. CDR3 nucleotides: TGTGCCAACAGCGTAGACAGGTTCTCGGCCATGAACACTGAAGCTTTCTTT.

J is TRBJ2-5 and V is TRBV7-2; D is tentatively TRBD1 or TRBD2 (5 bases each). The CDR3 loop spans 14 amino acids. Germline V gives CDR1 SGHTA, CDR2 FQGNSA. The germline V and J ends were trimmed by 5 bases and 3 bases, with 13 bases remaining between them. In DNA, the CDR3 is TGTGCCAGCAGCACCTCGGGACCTAAAGAGACCCAGTACTTC. This codes for CASSTSGPKETQYF.

The V and J genes are TRBV7-6 and TRBJ2-5, with 9 bases lining up with TRBD1. Trimming removed 4 bases from V and 5 bases from J; junction bases left unmatched: 11. This CDR3 is built from 16 residues. Germline V gene lookup returns CDR1 SGHVS and CDR2 FNYEAQ. The CDR3 DNA reads TGTGCCAGCAGCTCAACCGGGACAGGGATCGGGGAGACCCAGTACTTC. It translates to CASSSTGTGIGETQYF.

With respect to this clonotype: It is likely a read error, because the conserved phenylalanine at the end of the CDR3 is missing. The chain carries TRBV7-6 and TRBJ1-1; perhaps TRBD1 as D (6 bases). With 1 base removed from V and 7 bases from J, the gap between germline ends came to 10 bases. The CDR3 contains 13 residues. Germline CDR1 and CDR2: SGHVS and FNYEAQ. CDR3 protein: CASSLEGEVEAFS. CDR3 coding DNA: TGTGCCAGCAGCTTAGAGGGGGAGGTTGAAGCTTTCTCT.

The chain has TRBV10-3 and TRBJ2-7, with D perhaps matching TRBD1 (5 bases). Trimming cost V 8 bases and J 5 bases, with 13 bases left between them. Germline V CDR1 and CDR2: ENHRY, SYGVKD. The CDR3 is 12 amino acids. CDR3 bases: TGTGCCATCTTGGCGGACAACGACGAGCAGTACTTC. Translated, it gives CAILADNDEQYF.

This chain links TRBV29-1 with TRBJ2-5; 9 positions match TRBD2. After removal of 0 bases from V and 4 bases from J, the junction contained 12 bases not matched to a gene. Germline V lookup: CDR1 SQVTM, CDR2 ANQGSEA. The CDR3 runs 17 residues. In DNA form, the CDR3 reads TGCAGCGTTGAAGATCTACTAGCGGGCCCTACGGGAGAGACCCAGTACTTC. This codes for CSVEDLLAGPTGETQYF.

This clonotype occurred a few times. This rearrangement joins TRBV6-1 to TRBJ1-5; D is undetermined. V was cut by 2 bases and J by 0 bases, with 11 bases left in between. The length of the CDR3 is 16 residues. Germline V lookup: CDR1 MNHNS, CDR2 SASEGT. CDR3: CASSEMAYNSNQPQHF. CDR3 DNA sequence: TGTGCCAGCAGTGAAATGGCATACAATAGCAATCAGCCCCAGCATTTT.

The V and J genes are TRBV20-1 and TRBJ2-7; tentatively, D is TRBD2 (7 bases). The germline V gene has CDR1 DFQATT and CDR2 SNEGSKA (reference sequence). Trimming left V 0 bases short and J 2 bases short, with 14 bases between. This CDR3 is 15 amino acids long. CDR3 amino acids: CSARDRAGAPYEQYF. The CDR3 DNA reads TGCAGTGCTAGAGATCGGGCGGGGGCACCCTACGAGCAGTACTTC.

The CDR3 DNA reads TGTGCCAGCAGTTTATGGACAGGGGCCTACGAGCAGTACTTC. Its protein is CASSLWTGAYEQYF. The chain couples TRBV27 to TRBJ2-7, with 9 bases fitting TRBD1. The CDR3 has 14 amino acids. V gave up 1 base and J gave up 2 bases; unmatched junction bases: 0. The germline V gene encodes CDR1 MNHEY and CDR2 SMNVEV (reference sequence).

This clonotype occurred once. The CDR3 nucleotides are TGCAGCGTGCGCAGGGGGTCCGGGGAGCTGTTTTTT. Its translation: CSVRRGSGELFF. The chain couples TRBV29-1 to TRBJ2-2; 7 positions agree with TRBD1. This CDR3 spans 12 amino acids. With 6 bases clipped from V and 6 bases from J, the junction kept 4 bases outside the gene matches. In germline, CDR1 is SQVTM, CDR2 ANQGSEA.

V gene TRBV25-1 combines with J gene TRBJ1-1, with TRBD1 as a possible D gene (6 bases). V was clipped by 1 base and J by 4 bases, with 7 bases between them. CDR3 size: 13 residues. The germline V gene has CDR1 MGHDK and CDR2 SYGVNS. The CDR3 sequence: CASSEWGATEAFF. The CDR3 coding sequence is TGTGCCAGCAGTGAATGGGGGGCCACTGAAGCTTTCTTT.

This clonotype was observed many times. The V call is TRBV7-8, the J call TRBJ1-1, with TRBD1 as a possible D gene (5 bases). CDR1 and CDR2 from the germline V gene are SGHVS and FQNEAQ. The germline V and J ends were trimmed by 7 bases and 0 bases, with 12 bases remaining between them. The CDR3 runs to 14 residues. CDR3: CASNPSGLNTEAFF. The CDR3 region has the DNA TGTGCCAGCAACCCCTCGGGGCTGAACACTGAAGCTTTCTTT.

This clonotype was detected a few times. The chain combines TRBV7-2 with TRBJ2-3, with TRBD1 matching 9 bases. Germline CDR1 SGHTA, CDR2 FQGNSA. This CDR3 has 16 residues. The V segment lost 3 bases and the J segment 0 bases; nucleotides outside the gene matches: 4. In DNA, the CDR3 is TGTGCCAGCAGCTTGGGGACAGGGTCCAGCACAGATACGCAGTATTTT. It translates to CASSLGTGSSTDTQYF.

This clonotype was found many times. The rearrangement uses TRBV9 and TRBJ1-2; D uncertain. The CDR3 has 13 residues. V lost 3 bases, J lost 8 bases, and 14 bases lay in between. Germline lookup yields CDR1 SGDLS and CDR2 YYNGEE. The CDR3 spells CASSGGAYRGYTF. CDR3 in DNA: TGTGCCAGCAGCGGGGGAGCCTACAGAGGCTACACCTTC.

This clonotype turned up a few times. CDR3 sequence (DNA): TGTGCCAGCAGCTTAGTTTGGATGGACCCCAGCTCCTACAATGAGCAGTTCTTC. Its protein is CASSLVWMDPSSYNEQFF. The rearrangement uses TRBV7-9 and TRBJ2-1; D is undetermined. Per germline, CDR1 SEHNR and CDR2 FQNEAQ (reference sequence). V was clipped by 1 base and J by 0 bases, with 16 bases between them. CDR3 length: 18 amino acids.

V gene TRBV20-1 combines with J gene TRBJ1-1, with 10 bases matching TRBD1. This CDR3 is 15 amino acids long. Germline CDR1 DFQATT, CDR2 SNEGSKA (reference sequence). With 6 bases clipped from V and 3 bases from J, the junction kept 10 bases outside the gene matches. CDR3 nucleotides: TGCAGTGCGCGGGACAGGGGAAGGGTGGACACTGAAGCTTTCTTT. Its protein product is CSARDRGRVDTEAFF.

V gene TRBV4-1 combines with J gene TRBJ1-3; 9 bases are shared with TRBD1. Germline V CDR1 and CDR2: MGHRA, YSYEKL. There are 15 residues in the CDR3. Germline trimming cut 4 bases from V and 3 bases from J; bases unmatched to any gene: 4. The CDR3 DNA reads TGCGCCAGCAGCCGACAGGGGGATAGTGGAAACACCATATATTTT. Encoded protein: CASSRQGDSGNTIYF.